Each of the 29 T cell receptor beta chains below was sequenced from the same sample in a study of cytomegalovirus exposure and HLA in healthy donors. The primer mix had 60 Vbeta and 13 Jbeta primers. Clones were sequenced by immunoSEQ multiplex PCR, and TCRdb holds only the in-frame ones, with some missing. The sample lists 120,000 or so clones, about 81% seen once, with around 9.1% in the top ten. Sequencing was carried out using PBMCs. Every receptor here comes from a woman between 45 and 65 years old in good health and CMV-seropositive.

This chain joins TRBV5-1 and TRBJ1-2, with 10 bases that match TRBD1. This CDR3 has 15 residues. Trimming at V came to 3 bases and at J to 4 bases, leaving 6 bases not matched to a gene. Germline V gene sequence: CDR1 SGHRS, CDR2 YFSETQ. For the CDR3, the DNA is TGCGCCAGCAGCTCCCGGGACAGGGGAGCCTATGGCTACACCTTC. Translation gives CASSSRDRGAYGYTF.

The chain employs TRBV5-1 and TRBJ1-2; no clear D gene. The CDR3 has 12 amino acids. From germline, CDR1 is SGHRS and CDR2 YFSETQ. V was cut by 5 bases and J by 9 bases, with 14 bases left in between. The CDR3 region is CASRNEDVRYTF. The CDR3 DNA follows: TGCGCCAGCAGAAACGAGGATGTTCGCTACACCTTC.

The chain employs TRBV9 and TRBJ1-1; the D is unclear. V was clipped by 7 bases and J by 1 base, with 11 bases between them. The CDR3 loop spans 13 amino acids. Per the germline V gene, CDR1 is SGDLS and CDR2 is YYNGEE. The CDR3 loop reads CASSRARNTEAFF. As DNA, the CDR3 is TGTGCCAGCTCCCGAGCCCGGAACACTGAAGCTTTCTTT.

This sequence joins TRBV6-5 and TRBJ1-3; possibly TRBD1 for D (6 bases). CDR3 size: 16 residues. V was pared by 0 bases and J by 4 bases, with 13 bases between. Germline CDR1 MNHEY, CDR2 SVGAGI. This CDR3 reads CASSYSSTGPGNTIYF. The CDR3 DNA reads TGTGCCAGCAGTTACTCCTCGACAGGTCCGGGAAACACCATATATTTT.

CDR3: CASSLGGWGTNTGELFF. CDR3 sequence (DNA): TGTGCCAGCAGCTTGGGGGGCTGGGGGACAAACACCGGGGAGCTGTTTTTT. The chain couples TRBV5-8 to TRBJ2-2, with TRBD1 as a possible D gene (6 bases). This CDR3 is 17 amino acids long. Trimming left V 0 bases short and J 2 bases short, with 14 bases between. CDR1 is SGHTS, CDR2 YDEGEE, per germline.

The CDR3 nucleotides are TGTGCCAGCAGCAGTACAGGGGTGGGCTACACCTTC. Protein sequence: CASSSTGVGYTF. The V gene is TRBV7-9, the J gene TRBJ1-2; 7 bases match TRBD1. The CDR3 covers 12 residues. V trimming: 5 bases; J trimming: 8 bases; junction bases outside the gene matches: 5. Germline V gene lookup returns CDR1 SEHNR and CDR2 FQNEAQ (reference sequence).

The CDR3 sequence: CAWGRWGKGAYNEQFF. The CDR3 region has the DNA TGTGCCTGGGGTCGGTGGGGAAAAGGGGCCTACAATGAGCAGTTCTTC. The chain links TRBV30 to TRBJ2-1, with D perhaps TRBD1 (5 bases). Germline loops: CDR1 GTSNPN, CDR2 SVGIG (reference sequence). The CDR3 covers 16 residues. The V gene lost 5 bases and the J gene lost 2 bases, with 19 bases spanning the gap.

The rearrangement uses TRBV6-6 and TRBJ2-5, with a weak D call TRBD2 (5 bases). This CDR3 spans 14 amino acids. Trimming pared 4 bases from V and 7 bases from J, leaving 16 bases between. Germline CDR1 reads MNHNY; CDR2 reads SVGAGI (reference sequence). The CDR3 loop is CASSSSDGGRTQYF. The CDR3, as DNA: TGTGCCAGCAGTTCGTCGGACGGAGGAAGGACCCAGTACTTC.

J is TRBJ1-2 and V is TRBV5-1; 8 bases agree with TRBD1. The CDR3 is 13 amino acids. Germline V gene data show CDR1 as SGHRS and CDR2 as YFSETQ. J was trimmed by 3 bases and V by 4 bases; bases with no gene match: 2. The CDR3 DNA sequence: TGCGCCAGCAGCGGGGGACAGGACTATGGCTACACCTTC. Translated, it gives CASSGGQDYGYTF.

CDR3 protein: CASSLVSGAKLFF. The CDR3 nucleotides read TGTGCCAGCAGCTTAGTCAGTGGGGCAAAACTGTTTTTT. The chain couples TRBV11-3 to TRBJ1-4, with D possibly being TRBD1 (5 bases). Germline V CDR1 and CDR2: SGHNT, YENEEA. The length of the CDR3 is 13 residues. Trimming left V 1 base short and J 10 bases short, with 10 bases between.

The chain has TRBV14 and TRBJ1-6; TRBD1 matches at 8 bases. The CDR3 has 17 amino acids. Per the germline V gene, CDR1 is SGHDN and CDR2 is FVKESK. Trimming at V came to 4 bases and at J to 4 bases, leaving 9 bases not matched to a gene. CDR3 sequence reads: CASSRDRGASYNSPLHF. The CDR3 DNA reads as TGTGCCAGCAGCCGCGACAGGGGAGCATCTTATAATTCACCCCTCCACTTT.

This clone showed up just once. The chain carries TRBV6-5 and TRBJ2-1; 12 bases fit TRBD1. The CDR3 has 16 amino acids. Germline CDR1 reads MNHEY; CDR2 reads SVGAGI. V was pared by 4 bases and J by 5 bases, with 6 bases of the junction left unmatched. The CDR3 loop reads CASSSTRDRGHNEQFF. CDR3 coding DNA: TGTGCCAGCAGTTCGACCCGGGACAGGGGGCACAATGAGCAGTTCTTC.

The genes are TRBV5-1 and TRBJ2-3, with D possibly matching TRBD2 (6 bases). In germline, CDR1 is SGHRS, CDR2 YFSETQ. Trimming removed 4 bases at V and 2 bases at J, with 11 bases between. There are 14 residues in the CDR3. Here the CDR3 DNA reads TGCGCCAGCAGCGGGGGGTTTGCCACAGATACGCAGTATTTT. The encoded protein is CASSGGFATDTQYF.

V and J are TRBV11-2 and TRBJ2-7; possibly TRBD2 for D (5 bases). The CDR3 has 15 amino acids. V was clipped by 2 bases and J by 0 bases, with 11 bases between them. Germline loops: CDR1 SGHAT, CDR2 FQNNGV. CDR3 DNA: TGTGCCAGCAGCTTATGGCCGGGAAGCTCCTACGAGCAGTACTTC. It yields the protein CASSLWPGSSYEQYF.

This clone appeared once. The chain joins TRBV6-5 to TRBJ1-5; D perhaps matches TRBD1 (5 bases). Germline CDR1 reads MNHEY; CDR2 reads SVGAGI. The CDR3 contains 12 residues. The V end lost 7 bases, the J end lost 9 bases, and 13 bases lay between the germline ends. The DNA of the CDR3 is TGTGCCAGCAAAGGATGGGGGGGGCCCCAGCATTTT. Translating it yields CASKGWGGPQHF.

The rearrangement joins TRBV7-9 to TRBJ2-1; TRBD1 matches at 7 bases. Germline values: CDR1 SEHNR, CDR2 FQNEAQ (reference sequence). The J segment lost 6 bases and the V segment lost 3 bases, leaving 5 bases of the junction unmatched. CDR3 length equals 14 residues. The CDR3 region has the DNA TGTGCCAGCAGCTTGCCGGGACAGATCAATGAGCAGTTCTTC. The encoded protein is CASSLPGQINEQFF.

Regarding this clone: One end of the junction fails to match germline, which may point to a read error. The V gene is TRBV7-9, the J gene TRBJ1-1; possibly TRBD1 for D (6 bases). CDR1 and CDR2 (germline): SEHNR, FQNEAQ (reference sequence). The CDR3 is 14 amino acids. CDR3 residues: CSSSLAGANTEAFF. In DNA form, the CDR3 reads TGTTCCAGCAGCTTAGCAGGGGCGAACACTGAAGCTTTCTTT.

The V and J genes are TRBV2 and TRBJ2-5, with 8 bases identical to TRBD2. The DNA end is more similar to TRBJ2-7, so the J call may be wrong. The CDR3 is made up of 14 amino acids. Looked up from germline, CDR1 is SNHLY and CDR2 is FYNNEI. CDR3 protein: CASTQTRGAYEQYF. The CDR3, as DNA: TGTGCCAGCACCCAAACGCGGGGGGCCTACGAGCAGTACTTC.

The CDR3 loop is CASTKPRPSYEQYF. The CDR3 nucleotides read TGCGCCAGCACCAAGCCTAGACCCTCCTACGAGCAGTACTTC. This chain uses TRBV4-1 with TRBJ2-7; D gene ambiguous. Germline values: CDR1 MGHRA, CDR2 YSYEKL. The CDR3 extends over 14 amino acids. The V gene lost 7 bases and the J gene lost 0 bases, with 13 bases spanning the gap.

This sequence joins TRBV4-3 and TRBJ2-5; 9 bases are a match to TRBD2. V lost 1 base to trimming and J lost 5 bases; unmatched junction nucleotides: 8. The CDR3 loop spans 16 amino acids. Per germline, CDR1 LGHNA and CDR2 YSLEER. In nucleotides, the CDR3 is TGCGCCAGCAGCCAAGCAATTAGCGGGAGCGGCGAGACCCAGTACTTC. It translates to CASSQAISGSGETQYF.

The chain combines TRBV6-1 with TRBJ2-1; TRBD2 might be the D (5 bases). CDR1 is MNHNS, CDR2 SASEGT, per germline. Deletions cut 6 bases from V and 5 bases from J, with 17 bases between. The CDR3 consists of 15 residues. The CDR3 nucleotides read TGTGCCAGCAGGGAGGTAGTAGGGTTTAACAATGAGCAGTTCTTC. This sequence encodes CASREVVGFNNEQFF.

The chain has TRBV4-3 and TRBJ2-2; 13 bases line up with TRBD2. Germline V lookup: CDR1 LGHNA, CDR2 YSLEER. CDR3 size: 17 residues. The J segment lost 7 bases and the V segment lost 4 bases, leaving 9 bases of the junction unmatched. CDR3 region: CASSRLAGGAVGGELFF. The CDR3, as DNA: TGCGCCAGCAGCCGACTAGCGGGAGGCGCGGTCGGCGGGGAGCTGTTTTTT.

V and J are TRBV28 and TRBJ2-1, with D possibly being TRBD2 (6 bases). Germline CDR1 MDHEN, CDR2 SYDVKM. The CDR3 spans 12 residues. V was trimmed by 3 bases and J by 11 bases, leaving 11 bases between them. The CDR3 DNA reads as TGTGCCAGCAGTTTGGCGGGGAAACAGCAGTTCTTC. As protein: CASSLAGKQQFF.

The chain joins TRBV5-1 to TRBJ2-1, with D possibly matching TRBD1 (6 bases). V lost 4 bases to trimming and J lost 9 bases, with 23 bases between them. The CDR3 covers 16 residues. Germline CDR1 reads SGHRS; CDR2 reads YFSETQ. The CDR3 loop reads CASSLHQPSGVGEQFF. In nucleotides, the CDR3 is TGCGCCAGCAGCCTACACCAACCTTCAGGGGTAGGTGAGCAGTTCTTC.

This sequence joins TRBV5-4 and TRBJ2-5; tentative D call: TRBD2 (6 bases). Trimming removed 3 bases at V and 1 base at J, with 10 bases between. This CDR3 comprises 14 residues. The germline CDR1 and CDR2 sequences are SGHNT and YYREEE (reference sequence). Written as DNA, the CDR3 is TGTGCCAGCAGCTCGGACTACCTCCAAGAGACCCAGTACTTC. It translates to CASSSDYLQETQYF.

The chain is built from TRBV6-4 and TRBJ1-2; 8 bases match TRBD1. The germline V gene encodes CDR1 MRHNA and CDR2 SNTAGT. This CDR3 is 19 amino acids long. V shed 9 bases, J shed 4 bases, and the junction held 25 bases outside the gene matches. CDR3 in amino acids: CARRNCDDRGVEIGYGYTF. As DNA, the CDR3 is TGTGCCAGACGAAATTGTGACGACAGGGGAGTAGAAATTGGCTATGGCTACACCTTC.

In this sample, this clone turned up a few times. V usage is TRBV30 and J usage is TRBJ1-2; 7 bases map to TRBD1. V gave up 3 bases and J gave up 5 bases; unmatched junction bases: 6. The length of the CDR3 is 13 residues. Germline CDR1 reads GTSNPN; CDR2 reads SVGIG (reference sequence). The CDR3 loop is CAWSAGQTYGYTF. The CDR3 DNA follows: TGTGCCTGGAGCGCGGGACAGACTTATGGCTACACCTTC.

Only a few counts were recorded for this clone. The genes are TRBV5-8 and TRBJ1-5; TRBD1 matches 9 bases. The V segment lost 5 bases and the J segment 0 bases; nucleotides outside the gene matches: 6. The V gene's germline CDR1 is SGHTS and CDR2 YDEGEE. The CDR3 loop spans 16 amino acids. CDR3 bases: TGTGCCAGCAGGACAGGGGGAACGTTTAGCAATCAGCCCCAGCATTTT. As protein: CASRTGGTFSNQPQHF.

The rearrangement joins TRBV5-1 to TRBJ2-7; 8 bases fit TRBD1. The germline gives CDR1 SGHRS, CDR2 YFSETQ. This CDR3 is 15 amino acids long. V dropped 0 bases and J dropped 6; count of bases not matched to a gene: 8. CDR3 nucleotides: TGCGCCAGCAGCTTGGATGGACAGGGAAAGGCCGAGCAGTACTTC. It encodes CASSLDGQGKAEQYF.